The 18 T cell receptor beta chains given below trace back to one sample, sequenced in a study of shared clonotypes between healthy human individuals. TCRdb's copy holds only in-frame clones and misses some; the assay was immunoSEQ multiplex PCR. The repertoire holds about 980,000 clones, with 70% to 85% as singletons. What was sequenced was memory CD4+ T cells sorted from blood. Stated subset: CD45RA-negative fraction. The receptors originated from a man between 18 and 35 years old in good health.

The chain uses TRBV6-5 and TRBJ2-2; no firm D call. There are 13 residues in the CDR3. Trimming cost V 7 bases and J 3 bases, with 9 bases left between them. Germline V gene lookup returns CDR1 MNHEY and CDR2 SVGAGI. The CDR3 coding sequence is TGTGCCAGCACAGTTATCGACACCGGGGAGCTGTTTTTT. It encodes CASTVIDTGELFF.

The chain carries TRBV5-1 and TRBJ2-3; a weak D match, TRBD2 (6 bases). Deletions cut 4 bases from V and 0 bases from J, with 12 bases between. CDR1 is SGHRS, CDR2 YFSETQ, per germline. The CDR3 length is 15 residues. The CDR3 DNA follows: TGCGCCAGCAGCCCGGGGCTAGCGAGCACAGATACGCAGTATTTT. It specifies CASSPGLASTDTQYF. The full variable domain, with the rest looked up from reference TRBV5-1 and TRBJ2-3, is KAGVTQTPRYLIKTRGQQVTLSCSPISGHRSVSWYQQTPGQGLQFLFEYFSETQRNKGNFPGRFSGRQFSNSRSEMNVSTLELGDSALYLCASSPGLASTDTQYFGPGTRLTVL.

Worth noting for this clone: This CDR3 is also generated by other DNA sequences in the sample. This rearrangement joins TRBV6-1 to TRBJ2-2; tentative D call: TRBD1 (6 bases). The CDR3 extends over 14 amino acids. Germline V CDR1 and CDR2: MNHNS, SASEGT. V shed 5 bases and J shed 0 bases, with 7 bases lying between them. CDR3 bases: TGTGCCAGCAGTACAGGGACGAACACCGGGGAGCTGTTTTTT. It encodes CASSTGTNTGELFF.

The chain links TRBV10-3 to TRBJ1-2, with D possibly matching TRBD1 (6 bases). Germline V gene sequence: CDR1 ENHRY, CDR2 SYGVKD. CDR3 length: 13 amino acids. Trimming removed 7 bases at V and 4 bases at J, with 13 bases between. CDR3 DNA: TGTGCCATCACACAGGGCGACATCTATGGCTACACCTTC. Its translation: CAITQGDIYGYTF.

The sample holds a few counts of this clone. DNA for the CDR3: TGTGCCAGCAGTTTATGGAGGGGAGGTGAAGCTTTCTTT. Translation: CASSLWRGGEAFF. The rearrangement uses TRBV27 and TRBJ1-1, with a possible D match to TRBD1 (5 bases). This CDR3 comprises 13 residues. From germline, CDR1 is MNHEY and CDR2 SMNVEV (reference sequence). V dropped 1 base and J dropped 7 bases, with 10 bases sitting between them.

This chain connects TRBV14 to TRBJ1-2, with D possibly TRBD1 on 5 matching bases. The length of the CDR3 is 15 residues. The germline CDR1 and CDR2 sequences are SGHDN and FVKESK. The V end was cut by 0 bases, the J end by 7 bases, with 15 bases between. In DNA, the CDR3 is TGTGCCAGCAGCCAAGATCGGGCAGGGCCGGGTGGCTACACCTTC. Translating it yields CASSQDRAGPGGYTF.

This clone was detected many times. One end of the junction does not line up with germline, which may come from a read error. CDR3 nucleotides: TGTGCCAGCAGCGTAACAATCGGGAACCCTGAAGCTTTCTTT. This translates into CASSVTIGNPEAFF. The chain couples TRBV5-4 to TRBJ1-1; D gene unclear. Looked up from germline, CDR1 is SGHNT and CDR2 is YYREEE (reference sequence). This CDR3 has 14 residues.

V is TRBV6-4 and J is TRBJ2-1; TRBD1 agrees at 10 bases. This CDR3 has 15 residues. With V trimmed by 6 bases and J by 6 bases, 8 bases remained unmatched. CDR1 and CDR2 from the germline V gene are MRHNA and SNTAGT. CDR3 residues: CASSASGQGINEQFF. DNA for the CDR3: TGTGCCAGCAGCGCTTCGGGACAGGGGATCAATGAGCAGTTCTTC.

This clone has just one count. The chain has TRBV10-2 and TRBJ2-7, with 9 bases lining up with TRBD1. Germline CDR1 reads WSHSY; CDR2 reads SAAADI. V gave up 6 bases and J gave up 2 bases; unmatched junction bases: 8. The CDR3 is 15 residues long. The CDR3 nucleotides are TGCGCCAGCAGCGCAGACAGGGGGGCTACCTACGAGCAGTACTTC. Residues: CASSADRGATYEQYF.

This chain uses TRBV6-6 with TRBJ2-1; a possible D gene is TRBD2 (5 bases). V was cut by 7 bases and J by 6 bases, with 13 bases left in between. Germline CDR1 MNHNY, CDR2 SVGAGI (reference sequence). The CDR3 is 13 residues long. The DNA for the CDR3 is TGTGCCAGCAAGGGCGGGTCAGGCAATGAGCAGTTCTTC. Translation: CASKGGSGNEQFF.

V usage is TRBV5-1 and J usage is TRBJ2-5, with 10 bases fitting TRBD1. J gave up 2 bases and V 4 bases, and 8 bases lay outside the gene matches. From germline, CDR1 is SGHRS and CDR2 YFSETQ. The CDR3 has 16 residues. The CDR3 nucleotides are TGCGCCAGCAGCCCCCCGACAGGGGGCCCGCAAGAGACCCAGTACTTC. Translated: CASSPPTGGPQETQYF. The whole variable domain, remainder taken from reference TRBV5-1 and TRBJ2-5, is KAGVTQTPRYLIKTRGQQVTLSCSPISGHRSVSWYQQTPGQGLQFLFEYFSETQRNKGNFPGRFSGRQFSNSRSEMNVSTLELGDSALYLCASSPPTGGPQETQYFGPGTRLLVL.

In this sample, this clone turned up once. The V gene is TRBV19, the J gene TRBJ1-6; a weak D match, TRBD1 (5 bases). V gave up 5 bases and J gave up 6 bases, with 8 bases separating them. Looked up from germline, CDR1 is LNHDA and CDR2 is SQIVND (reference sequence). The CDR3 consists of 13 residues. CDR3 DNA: TGTGCCAGTAGTGAAGACAGTAATTCACCCCTCCACTTT. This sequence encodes CASSEDSNSPLHF.

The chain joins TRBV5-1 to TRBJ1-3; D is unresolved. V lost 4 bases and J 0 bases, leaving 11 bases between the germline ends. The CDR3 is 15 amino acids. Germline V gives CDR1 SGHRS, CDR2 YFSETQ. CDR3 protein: CASSPDGGSGNTIYF. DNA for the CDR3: TGCGCCAGCAGCCCGGACGGAGGCTCTGGAAACACCATATATTTT.

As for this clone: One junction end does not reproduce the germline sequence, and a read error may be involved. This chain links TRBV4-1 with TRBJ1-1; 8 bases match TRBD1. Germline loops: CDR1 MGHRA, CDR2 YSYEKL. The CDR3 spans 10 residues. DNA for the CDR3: TGCGCCAGCAGACTATCCGGGACAGGCTTT. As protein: CASRLSGTGF.

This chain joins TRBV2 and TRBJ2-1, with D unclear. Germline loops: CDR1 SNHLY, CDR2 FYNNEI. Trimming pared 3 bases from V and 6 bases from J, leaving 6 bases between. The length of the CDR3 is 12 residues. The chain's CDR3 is CASSDWINEQFF. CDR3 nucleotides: TGTGCCAGCAGTGATTGGATCAATGAGCAGTTCTTC.

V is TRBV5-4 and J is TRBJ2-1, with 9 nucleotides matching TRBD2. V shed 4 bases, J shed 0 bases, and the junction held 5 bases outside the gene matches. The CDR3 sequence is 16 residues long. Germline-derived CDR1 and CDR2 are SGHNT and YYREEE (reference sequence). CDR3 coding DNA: TGTGCCAGCAGCCCGGCGGGGGGGAGCTCCTACAATGAGCAGTTCTTC. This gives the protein CASSPAGGSSYNEQFF.

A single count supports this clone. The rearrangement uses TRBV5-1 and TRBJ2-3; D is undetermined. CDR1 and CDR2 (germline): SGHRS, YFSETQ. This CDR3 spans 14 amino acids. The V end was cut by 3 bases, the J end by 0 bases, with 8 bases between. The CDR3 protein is CASSSTLSTDTQYF. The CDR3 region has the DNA TGCGCCAGCAGCTCAACGCTCAGCACAGATACGCAGTATTTT.

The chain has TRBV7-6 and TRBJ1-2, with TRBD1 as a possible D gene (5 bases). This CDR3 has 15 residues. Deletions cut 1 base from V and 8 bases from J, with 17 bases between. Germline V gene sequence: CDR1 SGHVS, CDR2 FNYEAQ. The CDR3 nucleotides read TGTGCCAGCAGCTTAGGTAGAGGGCCGGGGGAAGGCTACACCTTC. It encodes CASSLGRGPGEGYTF.